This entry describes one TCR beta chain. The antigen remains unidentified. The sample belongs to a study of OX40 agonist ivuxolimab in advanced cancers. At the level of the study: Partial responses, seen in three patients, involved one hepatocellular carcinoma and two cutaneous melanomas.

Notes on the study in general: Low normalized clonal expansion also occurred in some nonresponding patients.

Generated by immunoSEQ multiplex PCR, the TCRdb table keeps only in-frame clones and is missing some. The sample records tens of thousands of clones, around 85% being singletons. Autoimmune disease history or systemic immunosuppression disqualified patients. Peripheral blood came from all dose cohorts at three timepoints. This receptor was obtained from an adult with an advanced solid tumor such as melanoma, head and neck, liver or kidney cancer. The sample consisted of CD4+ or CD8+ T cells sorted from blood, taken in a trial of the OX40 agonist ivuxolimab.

Here the CDR3 reads CASSLDQGGVQFF. The CDR3 nucleotides read TGTGCCAGCAGCTTAGATCAAGGGGGGGTGCAGTTCTTC. This sequence joins TRBV11-2 and TRBJ2-1; possible D gene TRBD2, 7 bases. V lost 0 bases to trimming and J lost 12 bases, with 12 bases between them. CDR1 is SGHAT and CDR2 is FQNNGV in the germline V gene. This CDR3 is built from 13 residues.